This T cell receptor beta chain came from a study of cytomegalovirus exposure and HLA in healthy donors. Notes on the study in general: The study had only CMV serostatus as immune exposure information. A link between a missense DCLRE1C variant and TCR beta V- and J-gene trimming emerged from a later analysis. In an earlier analysis, in several hundred donors, most V segments appeared productive either ~87% or ~30% of the time. The study labeled approximately 150 TCR beta chains cytomegalovirus-associated.

CDR1 is SGHRS and CDR2 is YFSETQ in the germline V gene. CDR3 length equals 15 residues. V shed 0 bases and J shed 2 bases, with 10 bases lying between them. The table lists this clone with a count of one. Its antigen is unidentified. The PCR used 60 Vbeta and 13 Jbeta primers. Measured with immunoSEQ multiplex PCR; TCRdb has only the in-frame clones, and not every one. The table lists 210,000 or so clones, 77% of them singletons, with around 2.9% in the top ten. The receptor was derived from a woman aged 55 to 70 in good health and CMV-seropositive. The chain recombines TRBV5-1 with TRBJ2-3; no firm D call. Material: PBMCs. For the CDR3, the DNA is TGCGCCAGCAGCTTGGAAGATCCTAACACAGATACGCAGTATTTT. Its translation: CASSLEDPNTDTQYF.